These 21 T cell receptor beta chains were all obtained from the same sample, sequenced in a study of lymphopenia after photon versus proton radiotherapy. Using immunoSEQ multiplex PCR, the repertoire was profiled, and TCRdb retains in-frame clones only, with some absent. The sample lists roughly 18,000 clones; approximately 85% were seen once. The starting material was peripheral blood, obtained from a patient treated with photon-based radiotherapy. The receptors derive from a woman aged 45-60 years with pancreatic cancer.

The genes are TRBV6-5 and TRBJ2-7, with D maybe TRBD2 (5 bases). Germline V lookup: CDR1 MNHEY, CDR2 SVGAGI. The CDR3 consists of 16 residues. Between the trimmed V and J ends, which lost 0 bases and 0 bases, there was a span of 12 bases. The CDR3 loop is CASSYSAGAASYEQYF. The CDR3 region has the DNA TGTGCCAGCAGTTACTCTGCGGGCGCCGCCTCCTACGAGCAGTACTTC.

The chain joins TRBV7-2 to TRBJ2-2, with TRBD2 matching over 8 bases. Trimming took 5 bases from V and 4 from J; bases not matched to a gene: 18. This CDR3 contains 19 residues. Germline values: CDR1 SGHTA, CDR2 FQGNSA. The CDR3 protein is CASSPHGRLAGPGTGELFF. Written as DNA, the CDR3 is TGTGCCAGCAGCCCCCACGGCAGGCTAGCGGGCCCGGGCACCGGGGAGCTGTTTTTT.

This sequence joins TRBV29-1 and TRBJ2-3; 11 bases map to TRBD2. The V gene's germline CDR1 is SQVTM and CDR2 ANQGSEA. This CDR3 is 15 amino acids long. With V trimmed by 2 bases and J by 3 bases, 4 bases remained unmatched. This CDR3 is CSVESSSGRTDTQYF. The CDR3 coding sequence is TGCAGCGTTGAATCCTCTAGCGGGAGGACAGATACGCAGTATTTT.

CDR3 DNA: TGTGCCTGGAGTGGAAAGGGGGGACACGGGGTCTACGAGCAGTACTTC. It codes for CAWSGKGGHGVYEQYF. The V gene is TRBV30, the J gene TRBJ2-7; tentatively, D is TRBD1 or TRBD2 (6 bases each). The CDR3 length is 16 residues. Trimming removed 1 base at V and 3 bases at J, with 19 bases between. From germline, CDR1 is GTSNPN and CDR2 SVGIG (reference sequence).

The rearrangement uses TRBV13 and TRBJ2-2; TRBD2 agrees at 7 bases. The CDR3 has 16 amino acids. V lost 8 bases and J lost 3; bases outside the gene matches: 12. Germline values: CDR1 PRHDT, CDR2 FYEKMQ (reference sequence). The CDR3 region is CASSPAGAGDTGELFF. The DNA of the CDR3 is TGTGCCAGCTCCCCAGCTGGTGCGGGGGACACCGGGGAGCTGTTTTTT.

A few counts support this clone. The chain is built from TRBV7-9 and TRBJ1-2; possibly TRBD1 for D (6 bases). CDR1 and CDR2 from the germline V gene are SEHNR and FQNEAQ (reference sequence). The length of the CDR3 is 15 residues. V lost 0 bases, J lost 3 bases, and 11 bases lay in between. In nucleotides, the CDR3 is TGTGCCAGCAGCTTAGCTAGCCCAGGGGACTATGGCTACACCTTC. Its protein is CASSLASPGDYGYTF.

The J gene is TRBJ2-1, the V gene TRBV5-6, with a weak D call TRBD2 (6 bases). Per germline, CDR1 SGHDT and CDR2 YYEEEE. The CDR3 loop spans 14 amino acids. V was pared by 0 bases and J by 9 bases, with 13 bases between. CDR3 nucleotides: TGTGCCAGCAGCTTGGGGGCACTAGCCTCTGAGCAGTTCTTC. This translates into CASSLGALASEQFF.

The V gene is TRBV7-8, the J gene TRBJ2-5; 8 bases match TRBD2. The germline V gene encodes CDR1 SGHVS and CDR2 FQNEAQ. After removal of 4 bases from V and 5 bases from J, the junction contained 9 bases not matched to a gene. The CDR3 sequence is 15 residues long. CDR3 sequence: CASSSLAGQGETQYF. The DNA for the CDR3 is TGTGCCAGCAGCTCCCTAGCGGGTCAAGGGGAGACCCAGTACTTC. Full variable domain (remainder filled in from reference TRBV7-8 and TRBJ2-5): GAGVSQSPRYKVAKRGQDVALRCDPISGHVSLFWYQQALGQGPEFLTYFQNEAQLDKSGLPSDRFFAERPEGSVSTLKIQRTQQEDSAVYLCASSSLAGQGETQYFGPGTRLLVL.

The rearrangement links TRBV4-2 to TRBJ2-7; no firm D call. The V and J ends lost 0 bases and 1 base respectively, with 10 bases between them. The CDR3 sequence is 15 residues long. The germline gives CDR1 LGHNA, CDR2 YNFKEQ. CDR3 nucleotides: TGTGCCAGCAGCCAAGATCTGGCAGGATCCTACGAGCAGTACTTC. Protein sequence: CASSQDLAGSYEQYF.

In this sample, this clone turned up a few times. This chain connects TRBV18 to TRBJ2-2; 8 bases match TRBD2. The length of the CDR3 is 16 residues. CDR1 and CDR2 (germline): KGHSH, LQKENI. With 0 bases clipped from V and 4 bases from J, the junction kept 4 bases outside the gene matches. CDR3 sequence reads: CASSPPLAGSTGELFF. CDR3 bases: TGTGCCAGCTCACCACCCCTAGCGGGCTCCACCGGGGAGCTGTTTTTT.

J is TRBJ2-1 and V is TRBV29-1; D uncertain. V dropped 0 bases and J dropped 10 bases, with 19 bases sitting between them. The CDR3 loop spans 15 amino acids. The germline gives CDR1 SQVTM, CDR2 ANQGSEA. The DNA for the CDR3 is TGCAGCGTTGAAGATAGCAAAGATTGGGTAGGAGAGCAGTTCTTC. This gives the protein CSVEDSKDWVGEQFF.

The chain is built from TRBV6-1 and TRBJ2-1; the match to TRBD2 covers 9 bases. This CDR3 contains 16 residues. V was clipped by 1 base and J by 12 bases; unmatched bases: 13. Germline V CDR1 and CDR2: MNHNS, SASEGT. CDR3 DNA: TGTGCCAGCAGTGAAGTCCCCGGGACTAGCAATTTCCGGCAGTTCTTC. It yields the protein CASSEVPGTSNFRQFF.

The rearrangement uses TRBV9 and TRBJ2-1, with D tentatively TRBD1 or TRBD2 (5 bases each). The CDR3 has 13 residues. Trimming cost V 3 bases and J 5 bases, with 9 bases left between them. Germline CDR1 and CDR2: SGDLS and YYNGEE. This CDR3 reads CASSARDDNEQFF. CDR3 DNA: TGTGCCAGCAGCGCCAGGGACGACAATGAGCAGTTCTTC.

J is TRBJ2-7 and V is TRBV2; D unclear. The length of the CDR3 is 15 residues. CDR1 is SNHLY and CDR2 is FYNNEI in the germline V gene. Trimming removed 5 bases at V and 0 bases at J, with 14 bases between. The CDR3 nucleotides are TGTGCCAGCAGTACCCCGGGTCAGAGCTCCTACGAGCAGTACTTC. As protein: CASSTPGQSSYEQYF.

The chain uses TRBV28 and TRBJ2-3, with a weak D call TRBD2 (5 bases). CDR1 is MDHEN and CDR2 is SYDVKM in the germline V gene. Trimming pared 10 bases from V and 2 bases from J, leaving 13 bases between. The CDR3 is made up of 13 amino acids. The CDR3 sequence: CATVRTPTDTQYF. The CDR3 DNA reads TGTGCCACCGTTAGGACTCCCACAGATACGCAGTATTTT.

The V gene is TRBV5-6, the J gene TRBJ2-5; D possibly corresponds to TRBD1 (6 bases). The V end lost 6 bases, the J end lost 7 bases, and 19 bases lay between the germline ends. The length of the CDR3 is 14 residues. The germline gives CDR1 SGHDT, CDR2 YYEEEE. CDR3 sequence reads: CASTNYQGLRTQYF. The CDR3 nucleotides read TGTGCCAGCACAAACTATCAGGGGCTACGGACCCAGTACTTC.

The V call is TRBV11-3, the J call TRBJ2-7, with D tentatively TRBD1 (5 bases). CDR1 SGHNT and CDR2 YENEEA come from the germline V gene. The CDR3 runs to 13 residues. The germline V and J ends were trimmed by 5 bases and 6 bases, with 14 bases remaining between them. The CDR3 region has the DNA TGTGCCAGCAGCGAAACAGGACCCGGCGAGCAGTACTTC. Protein sequence: CASSETGPGEQYF.

CDR3 DNA sequence: TGTGCCAGCAGACCTGGCAGGGTGGGACAGCCCCAGCATTTT. Its translation: CASRPGRVGQPQHF. The chain employs TRBV28 and TRBJ1-5; D possibly corresponds to TRBD1 (5 bases). Germline CDR1 reads MDHEN; CDR2 reads SYDVKM. The CDR3 sequence is 14 residues long. V gave up 6 bases and J gave up 7 bases, with 16 bases separating them. Full variable domain (remainder filled in from reference TRBV28 and TRBJ1-5): DVKVTQSSRYLVKRTGEKVFLECVQDMDHENMFWYRQDPGLGLRLIYFSYDVKMKEKGDIPEGYSVSREKKERFSLILESASTNQTSMYLCASRPGRVGQPQHFGDGTRLSIL.

V is TRBV27 and J is TRBJ2-1, with D perhaps assigned TRBD1 or TRBD2 (5 bases each). The CDR3 sequence is 13 residues long. CDR1 is MNHEY and CDR2 is SMNVEV in the germline V gene (reference sequence). V gave up 4 bases and J gave up 7 bases, with 11 bases separating them. CDR3 loop: CASSSGTLNEQFF. The CDR3 DNA reads TGTGCCAGCAGTTCAGGGACCCTAAATGAGCAGTTCTTC.

The chain uses TRBV9 and TRBJ2-7; 8 bases match TRBD1. CDR1 is SGDLS and CDR2 is YYNGEE in the germline V gene. V shed 3 bases and J 2 bases; nucleotides not matched to a gene: 4. The CDR3 loop spans 14 amino acids. Here the CDR3 reads CASSGGTGTYEQYF. CDR3 DNA: TGTGCCAGCAGCGGAGGGACAGGCACCTACGAGCAGTACTTC.

This chain connects TRBV5-6 to TRBJ2-5; D may be TRBD1 (6 bases). This CDR3 contains 13 residues. The V gene lost 2 bases and the J gene lost 5 bases, with 10 bases spanning the gap. Germline CDR1 reads SGHDT; CDR2 reads YYEEEE. CDR3 sequence: CASSLTGRETQYF. The CDR3 nucleotides are TGTGCCAGCAGCTTAACAGGGCGGGAGACCCAGTACTTC.